The sample holds a few counts of the clone carrying this TCR beta chain. Its antigen is as yet unknown. The data were taken from a study of cytomegalovirus exposure and HLA in healthy donors. Turning to the study itself: Out of about 190 million T cells, an earlier analysis found about 100 million unique TCR beta sequences in total. General observations from the study: An ancestry cluster, one associated with Asian ancestry, reportedly showed fewer N-insertions than the roughly 700-donor mean in a later analysis. An assumption of roughly uniform sequencing depth across donors underlay the presence/absence analyses. A link between a missense DCLRE1C variant and TCR beta V- and J-gene trimming emerged from a later analysis.

Trimming removed 4 bases at V and 0 bases at J, with 15 bases between. Germline values: CDR1 SGHDN, CDR2 FVKESK. This CDR3 has 16 amino acids. Primers included in the PCR were 60 Vbeta and 13 Jbeta primers. The protocol was immunoSEQ multiplex PCR, while the TCRdb copy is restricted to in-frame clones and leaves out a portion. The sample records approximately 160,000 clones, 68% being singletons. Sequenced input: PBMCs. This chain uses TRBV14 with TRBJ1-2; D may be TRBD1 (5 bases). The sequence was collected from a woman between 18 and 29 years old in good health and CMV-seropositive. The CDR3 spells CASSRAGTATNYGYTF. DNA of the CDR3: TGTGCCAGCAGCCGGGCGGGGACCGCCACTAACTATGGCTACACCTTC.